The 27 T cell receptor beta chains given below trace back to one sample, sequenced in a study of vaccination and CD4 T cells after COVID-19. Antigens for these TCRs are unknown. Sample treatment: roughly 11-day PBMC culture with coronavirus spike peptide pools or control peptides (ViraFEST assay). Sequenced with the Oncomine TCR Beta short-read assay was DNA taken from cultured CD4+ T cells. MiXCR, run by TCRdb on the PCR reads, gives a single entry per CDR3 protein. The repertoire holds just under 20,000 distinct CDR3 sequences, with 60% to 80% as singletons. Material: CD4+ T cells from blood, cultured in vitro. The receptors shown here come from a human donor who had recovered from COVID-19.

The chain links TRBV19 to TRBJ1-1, with 9 bases matching TRBD1. Trimming at V came to 4 bases and at J to 4 bases, leaving 7 bases not matched to a gene. Germline V lookup: CDR1 LNHDA, CDR2 SQIVND (reference sequence). The CDR3 runs 15 residues. The CDR3 sequence: CASSRTGGWSTEAFF. Written as DNA, the CDR3 is TGTGCCAGTAGTAGAACAGGGGGCTGGAGCACTGAAGCTTTCTTT.

The chain uses TRBV6-1 and TRBJ1-5; 7 nucleotides agree with TRBD1. Germline V gene sequence: CDR1 MNHNS, CDR2 SASEGT. The CDR3 is 17 residues long. J lost 2 bases, V lost 6 bases, and 13 bases had no gene match. CDR3 nucleotides: TGTGCCAGCAGGGACCTCAGAGGGGGCCAGGGCAATCAGCCCCAGCATTTT. Its translation: CASRDLRGGQGNQPQHF.

V is TRBV20-1 and J is TRBJ2-3; D gene ambiguous. V was shortened by 0 bases and J by 7 bases, with 14 bases between the two germline ends. Germline CDR1 and CDR2: DFQATT and SNEGSKA (reference sequence). The CDR3 totals 14 residues. The CDR3 sequence is CSARDHGNRYTQYF. The CDR3 nucleotides read TGCAGTGCTAGAGATCACGGCAACCGGTATACGCAGTATTTT.

The chain employs TRBV19 and TRBJ2-2; TRBD2 aligns across 7 bases. The CDR3 covers 15 residues. J lost 2 bases, V lost 6 bases, and 6 bases had no gene match. CDR1 is LNHDA, CDR2 SQIVND, per germline (reference sequence). CDR3 coding DNA: TGTGCCAGTAGCACCAGCGGGATCAACACCGGGGAGCTGTTTTTT. Amino acids: CASSTSGINTGELFF.

This clonotype was observed a handful of times. The V gene is TRBV20-1, the J gene TRBJ1-5; D not certain. Germline V CDR1 and CDR2: DFQATT, SNEGSKA (reference sequence). Trimming cost V 4 bases and J 8 bases, with 15 bases left between them. This CDR3 region has 13 residues. DNA of the CDR3: TGCAGTGCTACCAAAGACATAGCCAAGCCCCAGCATTTT. Translated: CSATKDIAKPQHF.

The chain is built from TRBV20-1 and TRBJ1-1; no reliable D call. CDR3 length: 13 amino acids. V lost 5 bases to trimming and J lost 0 bases, with 10 bases between them. CDR1 and CDR2 (germline): DFQATT, SNEGSKA (reference sequence). This CDR3 is CSAPKSVNTEAFF. DNA for the CDR3: TGCAGTGCTCCGAAAAGTGTGAACACTGAAGCTTTCTTT.

This chain connects TRBV7-9 to TRBJ1-1; TRBD1 matches at 8 bases. Germline V CDR1 and CDR2: SEHNR, FQNEAQ (reference sequence). J was trimmed by 1 base and V by 7 bases; bases with no gene match: 8. CDR3 size: 15 residues. The CDR3 DNA follows: TGTGCCAGCACCCGACCCGGGACAGGGAACACTGAAGCTTTCTTT. It encodes CASTRPGTGNTEAFF.

The V call is TRBV6-2 or TRBV6-3, the J call TRBJ1-1, with D tentatively TRBD1 (5 bases). This CDR3 has 16 residues. V gave up 1 base and J gave up 1 base, with 13 bases separating them. The germline CDR1 and CDR2 sequences are MNHEY and SVGEGT. The CDR3 coding sequence is TGTGCCAGCAGTTACTTCAGGGCCCTCGGGAACACTGAAGCTTTCTTT. Translating it yields CASSYFRALGNTEAFF.

The rearrangement uses TRBV20-1 and TRBJ2-1, with D hard to call. The CDR3 totals 12 residues. V lost 2 bases, J lost 3 bases, and 5 bases lay in between. Germline CDR1 and CDR2: DFQATT and SNEGSKA (reference sequence). The CDR3 region has the DNA TGCAGTGCTAGACTAGGCTACAATGAGCAGTTCTTC. Translation: CSARLGYNEQFF.

The V call is TRBV7-9, the J call TRBJ1-5, with D perhaps TRBD1 (6 bases). Between the trimmed V and J ends, which lost 2 bases and 2 bases, there was a span of 13 bases. The length of the CDR3 is 16 residues. The V gene's germline CDR1 is SEHNR and CDR2 FQNEAQ (reference sequence). Here the CDR3 DNA reads TGTGCCAGCAGCTTATATCGGACAGAAGGCAATCAGCCCCAGCATTTT. It codes for CASSLYRTEGNQPQHF.

V is TRBV2 and J is TRBJ2-7; the match to TRBD1 covers 10 bases. This CDR3 is built from 14 residues. With V trimmed by 6 bases and J by 4 bases, 6 bases remained unmatched. Germline assignment: CDR1 SNHLY and CDR2 FYNNEI. CDR3 DNA sequence: TGTGCCAGCAGGCCGGGACAGGGGCTTTACGAGCAGTACTTC. Residues: CASRPGQGLYEQYF.

In its sample, this clonotype was seen a few times. This chain links TRBV6-1 with TRBJ1-2, with a weak D call TRBD1 (6 bases). The germline V gene encodes CDR1 MNHNS and CDR2 SASEGT. Deletions cut 5 bases from V and 8 bases from J, with 18 bases between. The CDR3 has 14 residues. The CDR3 reads CASSPGHRAGGYTF. CDR3 bases: TGTGCCAGCAGTCCCGGGCACAGGGCGGGGGGCTACACCTTC.

The J gene is TRBJ1-4, the V gene TRBV28; 8 bases align to TRBD1. The V segment lost 6 bases and the J segment 6 bases; nucleotides outside the gene matches: 3. CDR3 length equals 13 residues. Germline CDR1 is MDHEN and CDR2 is SYDVKM. The CDR3 DNA sequence: TGTGCCAGCAGCTCGGACAGGGATGAAAAACTGTTTTTT. Its translation is CASSSDRDEKLFF.

This clonotype occurred a few times. For the CDR3, the DNA is TGCAGTGCACCGGACAGCCGTTATAGCAATCAGCCCCAGCATTTT. This codes for CSAPDSRYSNQPQHF. This chain uses TRBV20-1 with TRBJ1-5; possible D gene TRBD1, 6 bases. The ends were cut back, 6 bases at V and 0 bases at J, with 15 bases in the middle. Germline V gives CDR1 DFQATT, CDR2 SNEGSKA (reference sequence). The CDR3 is 15 amino acids.

The V call is TRBV7-2, the J call TRBJ2-3; 9 positions agree with TRBD2. CDR3 length: 20 residues. Germline CDR1 is SGHTA and CDR2 is FQGNSA. The J segment lost 1 base and the V segment lost 4 bases, leaving 18 bases of the junction unmatched. The CDR3 nucleotides read TGTGCCAGCAGCTCAAACCTAGCGGGGACACGGGGGGGTCGCACAGATACGCAGTATTTT. Its protein product is CASSSNLAGTRGGRTDTQYF.

V is TRBV10-1 and J is TRBJ1-6, with no clear D. Germline loops: CDR1 WNHNN, CDR2 SYGVQD (reference sequence). The CDR3 spans 17 residues. The CDR3: CATQQLAPSSYNSPLHF. CDR3 bases: TGCGCTACCCAGCAATTGGCACCGAGCTCCTATAATTCACCCCTCCACTTT.

V gene TRBV29-1 combines with J gene TRBJ2-2; 9 bases line up with TRBD2. V shed 7 bases, J shed 0 bases, and the junction held 0 bases outside the gene matches. The germline V gene has CDR1 SQVTM and CDR2 ANQGSEA. This CDR3 has 13 amino acids. CDR3 loop: CSASGANTGELFF. The CDR3 coding sequence is TGCAGCGCTAGCGGGGCGAACACCGGGGAGCTGTTTTTT.

V usage is TRBV7-2 and J usage is TRBJ2-5; 8 bases fit TRBD1. V lost 2 bases to trimming and J lost 6 bases; unmatched junction nucleotides: 5. CDR3 length: 14 amino acids. Germline V CDR1 and CDR2: SGHTA, FQGNSA. CDR3: CASSLPGQVKTQYF. Written as DNA, the CDR3 is TGTGCCAGCAGCTTACCGGGACAGGTGAAGACCCAGTACTTC.

The CDR3: CATSRLAGVFNEQFF. The CDR3 nucleotides read TGTGCCACCAGCCGACTAGCGGGGGTCTTCAATGAGCAGTTCTTC. The J gene is TRBJ2-1, the V gene TRBV15, with 12 bases fitting TRBD2. This CDR3 region has 15 residues. V dropped 5 bases and J dropped 6; count of bases not matched to a gene: 5. The germline V gene encodes CDR1 LNHNV and CDR2 YYDKDF (reference sequence).

This clonotype appeared a single time. The V call is TRBV27, the J call TRBJ2-1, with a tentative D call TRBD2 (6 bases). The CDR3 consists of 15 residues. Germline assignment: CDR1 MNHEY and CDR2 SMNVEV (reference sequence). V was cut by 6 bases and J by 3 bases, with 15 bases left in between. CDR3 bases: TGTGCCAGCAGGGATGCGGGACGACTCTACAATGAGCAGTTCTTC. It codes for CASRDAGRLYNEQFF.

This clonotype appeared a single time. The germline gene is not matched at one end of the junction; a read error may be the cause. V is TRBV7-2 and J is TRBJ1-6; maybe TRBD1 (5 bases). This CDR3 contains 15 residues. Germline V gene data show CDR1 as SGHTA and CDR2 as FQGNSA. CDR3 region: CASSLTGPNNSPLNF. DNA of the CDR3: TGTGCCAGCAGCTTAACAGGACCCAATAATTCACCCCTCAACTTT. The full variable domain, rest sourced from reference TRBV7-2 and TRBJ1-6, is GAGVSQSPSNKVTEKGKDVELRCDPISGHTALYWYRQSLGQGLEFLIYFQGNSAPDKSGLPSDRFSAERTGGSVSTLTIQRTQQEDSAVYLCASSLTGPNNSPLNFGNGTRLTVT.

The rearrangement joins TRBV20-1 to TRBJ1-1; D unresolved. Germline CDR1 DFQATT, CDR2 SNEGSKA (reference sequence). CDR3 length equals 12 residues. V lost 4 bases and J 5 bases, leaving 11 bases between the germline ends. The CDR3 nucleotides read TGCAGTGCTATACGTAGCGGGACTGAAGCTTTCTTT. Its protein is CSAIRSGTEAFF.

The chain recombines TRBV12-3 or TRBV12-4 with TRBJ1-1, with D maybe TRBD1 (5 bases). The CDR3 is made up of 12 amino acids. Trimming left V 3 bases short and J 5 bases short, with 7 bases between. Written as DNA, the CDR3 is TGTGCCAGCAGTTTCAGGGCTACTGAAGCTTTCTTT. It specifies CASSFRATEAFF.

The gene calls are TRBV7-2 and TRBJ1-1; D unclear. V lost 1 base, J lost 4 bases, and 10 bases lay in between. The CDR3 loop spans 14 amino acids. Germline CDR1 reads SGHTA; CDR2 reads FQGNSA. Here the CDR3 DNA reads TGTGCCAGCAGCTTAGGTGGGGTTGCCACTGAAGCTTTCTTT. Amino acid sequence: CASSLGGVATEAFF.

The chain joins TRBV7-9 to TRBJ2-2; D is unclear. V was shortened by 1 base and J by 4 bases, with 13 bases between the two germline ends. This CDR3 is built from 16 residues. CDR1 is SEHNR, CDR2 FQNEAQ, per germline (reference sequence). In DNA, the CDR3 is TGTGCCAGCAGCTTAGGGCGGTCCTACCCCACCGGGGAGCTGTTTTTT. It encodes CASSLGRSYPTGELFF.

The chain uses TRBV19 and TRBJ1-1; D possibly corresponds to TRBD1 (5 bases). The germline V gene has CDR1 LNHDA and CDR2 SQIVND (reference sequence). V lost 1 base and J 1 base, leaving 7 bases between the germline ends. This CDR3 has 14 residues. The CDR3 here is CASSIAGGNTEAFF. The CDR3 DNA reads TGTGCCAGTAGTATAGCCGGGGGGAACACTGAAGCTTTCTTT.

This clonotype showed up just once. The chain is built from TRBV25-1 and TRBJ2-7; D is unresolved. This CDR3 comprises 13 residues. CDR1 and CDR2 (germline): MGHDK, SYGVNS. Trimming left V 4 bases short and J 0 bases short, with 7 bases between. The CDR3 spells CASSAVVSYEQYF. As DNA, the CDR3 is TGTGCCAGCAGTGCCGTTGTCTCCTACGAGCAGTACTTC.